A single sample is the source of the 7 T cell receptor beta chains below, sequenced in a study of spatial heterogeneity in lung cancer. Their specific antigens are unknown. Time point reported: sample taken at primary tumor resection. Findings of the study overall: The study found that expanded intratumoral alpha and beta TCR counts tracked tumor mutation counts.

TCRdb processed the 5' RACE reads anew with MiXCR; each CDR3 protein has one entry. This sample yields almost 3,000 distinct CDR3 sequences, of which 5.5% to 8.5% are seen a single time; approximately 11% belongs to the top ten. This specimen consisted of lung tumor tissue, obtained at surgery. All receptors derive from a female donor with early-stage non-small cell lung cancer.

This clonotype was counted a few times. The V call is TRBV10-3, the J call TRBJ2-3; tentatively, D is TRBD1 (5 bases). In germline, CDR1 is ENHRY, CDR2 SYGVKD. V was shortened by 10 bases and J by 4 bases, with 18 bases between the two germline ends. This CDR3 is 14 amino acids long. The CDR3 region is CATVQDQGADTQYF. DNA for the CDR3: TGTGCCACCGTACAGGACCAGGGCGCAGATACGCAGTATTTT.

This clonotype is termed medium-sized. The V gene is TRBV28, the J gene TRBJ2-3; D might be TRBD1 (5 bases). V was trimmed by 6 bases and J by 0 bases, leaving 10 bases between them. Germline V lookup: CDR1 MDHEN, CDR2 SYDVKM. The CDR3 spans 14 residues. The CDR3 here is CASRRTSSTDTQYF. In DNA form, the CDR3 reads TGTGCCAGCAGGAGGACATCTAGCACAGATACGCAGTATTTT. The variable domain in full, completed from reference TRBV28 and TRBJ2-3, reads DVKVTQSSRYLVKRTGEKVFLECVQDMDHENMFWYRQDPGLGLRLIYFSYDVKMKEKGDIPEGYSVSREKKERFSLILESASTNQTSMYLCASRRTSSTDTQYFGPGTRLTVL.

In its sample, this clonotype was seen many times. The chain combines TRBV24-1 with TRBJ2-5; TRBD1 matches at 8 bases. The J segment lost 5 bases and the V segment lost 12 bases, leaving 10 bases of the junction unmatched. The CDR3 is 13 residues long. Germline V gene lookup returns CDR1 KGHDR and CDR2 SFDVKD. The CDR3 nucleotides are TGTGCCTCATCGACAGGGGCCCGGGAGACCCAGTACTTC. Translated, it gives CASSTGARETQYF.

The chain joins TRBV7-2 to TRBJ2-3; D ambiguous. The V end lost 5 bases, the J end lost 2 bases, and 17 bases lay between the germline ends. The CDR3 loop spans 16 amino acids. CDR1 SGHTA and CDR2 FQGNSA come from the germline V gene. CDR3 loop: CASSPLPPGSTDTQYF. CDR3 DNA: TGTGCCAGCAGCCCACTCCCCCCAGGCTCCACAGATACGCAGTATTTT.

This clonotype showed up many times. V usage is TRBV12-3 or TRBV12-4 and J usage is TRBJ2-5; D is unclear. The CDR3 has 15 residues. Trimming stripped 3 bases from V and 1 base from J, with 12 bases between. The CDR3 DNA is TGTGCCAGCAGTTTGGGCGGACCGACCCAAGAGACCCAGTACTTC. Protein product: CASSLGGPTQETQYF.

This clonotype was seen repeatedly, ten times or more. For the CDR3, the DNA is TGTGCCAGCCTTAGACCGGGACTAGACCACGAGCAGTACTTC. Protein sequence: CASLRPGLDHEQYF. The rearrangement links TRBV6-2 or TRBV6-3 to TRBJ2-7; 8 nucleotides line up with TRBD2. This CDR3 has 14 amino acids. The V gene end was trimmed by 8 bases and the J gene end by 5 bases; junction bases not matched to a gene: 11. CDR1 MNHEY and CDR2 SVGEGT come from the germline V gene.

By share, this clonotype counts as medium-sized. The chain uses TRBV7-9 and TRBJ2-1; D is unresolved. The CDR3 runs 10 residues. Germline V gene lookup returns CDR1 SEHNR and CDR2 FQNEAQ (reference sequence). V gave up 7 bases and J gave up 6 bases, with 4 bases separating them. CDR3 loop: CASNGNEQFF. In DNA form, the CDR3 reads TGTGCCAGCAACGGCAATGAGCAGTTCTTC.